The entry below describes one TCR beta chain. The antigen this receptor binds is unknown. It has no much larger one-base neighbor in the sample; base qualities were not kept. Libraries were prepared through the immunoSEQ multiplex PCR assay. Rearranged TCR beta chain sequences were amplified with the hsTCRB Kit following the manufacturer's protocol. An Illumina MiSeq was used to sequence the TCRB libraries. Per the source publication's procedure: Demultiplexing, trimming and gene mapping were performed with the kit vendor's proprietary platform. TCRdb provides this immuneACCESS table in a form limited to in-frame rearrangements. Some clones are lacking; in checked studies, under half of them reflect an unresolved V gene, and why the rest are absent is not known. V, J and clone size were drawn from that table, and D and trimming were deduced from the DNA. The table for this sample lists 75,000 to 80,000 clones; more than 80% of them were counted only once. Around 0.73% of the sample is in the top ten clones.

These data belong to a study of a mutant IDH1 vaccine in newly diagnosed glioma (dated by TCRdb to the early 2020s). Broadly, across the study: Patients were given eight vaccinations, in weeks 1, 3, 5, 7, 11, 15, 19 and 23, which matched visits V03 through V10. Vaccination started 4-6 weeks after radiotherapy alone, or was given together with temozolomide cycles in the groups whose treatment included chemotherapy. Of the approximately 33 patients who were treated, approximately 60% were male and roughly 38% were female, and the mean age was around 40 years. Prior to enrollment, standard therapy consisting of radiotherapy alone, temozolomide alone, or radiochemotherapy with temozolomide had been administered to patients, with the combination being received by most patients. Peripheral blood samples were drawn at six visits, namely V03 (baseline), V05, V07, V10, V12 and V13. For exploratory analyses, longitudinal TCRB deep sequencing was carried out in about two dozen treated patients wherever samples were available. Beyond this particular receptor, the publication reports: Availability determined which PBMC samples were chosen for TCRB deep sequencing. Immune responses induced by the vaccine were seen in around 93% of patients across multiple MHC alleles. The authors noted that analyses of patient blood samples could not be reproduced because of sample limitations. No apparent relationship was observed between pseudoprogression and alterations in the top peripheral T cell clonotypes detected by TCRB sequencing.

The time point label, read with the paper, signifies: week 23, last vaccination. Each vaccine dose was 300 ug of a 20-mer mutant IDH1 peptide in Montanide, given subcutaneously with topical imiquimod. All donors had newly diagnosed IDH1-mutant astrocytomas of WHO grade 3 or 4 that showed loss of nuclear ATRX. The samples were drawn from NOA16, a multicentre, single-arm, open-label phase I trial in Germany that tested a mutant IDH1 peptide vaccine in humans for the first time. Genomic DNA for TCRB sequencing was extracted from EDTA blood using the DNeasy Blood and Tissue Kit. Its CDR3 holds 18 amino acids, cysteine through phenylalanine. Only the CDR3 DNA stays, 54 bases, in frame from base 1. CDR1 and CDR2 (SEHNR, FQNEAQ) derive from the germline V gene (reference sequence). Here V drops 3 bases and J drops 2 bases, and the junction holds 8 bases not matched to any gene.

The sample consisted of PBMCs, taken from a glioma patient whose treatment included an IDH1 peptide vaccine. This clonotype was obtained from a woman aged 50 to 60 with glioma. The chain is encoded by TRBV7-9 joined to TRBJ2-5, with 14 bases in between that match TRBD2. The CDR3: CASSFGTSGSNSQETQYF. The DNA is TGTGCCAGCAGCTTCGGGACTAGCGGGAGTAATTCTCAAGAGACCCAGTACTTC. Full variable domain (CDR3 extended with the reference TRBV7-9 and TRBJ2-5 proteins): DTGVSQNPRHKITKRGQNVTFRCDPISEHNRLYWYRQTLGQGPEFLTYFQNEAQLEKSRLLSDRFSAERPKGSFSTLEIQRTEQGDSAMYLCASSFGTSGSNSQETQYFGPGTRLLVL.